These 32 T cell receptor beta chains share one sample of origin, sequenced in a study of blood T cells in healthy people across ages. PCR was performed a second time for roughly 7 to 11 cycles using a sample-barcoded 5' primer and a J-beta primer mix. One entry per CDR3 protein, called by TCRdb with MiXCR from the 5' RACE reads. The data contain hundreds of thousands of distinct CDR3 sequences, 45% to 50% of them singletons. The material sequenced was blood. The receptors shown here come from a woman aged 55-69 years in good health.

The rearrangement joins TRBV6-6 to TRBJ2-7; 12 bases fit TRBD2. With V trimmed by 6 bases and J by 4 bases, 7 bases remained unmatched. Germline V gives CDR1 MNHNY, CDR2 SVGAGI (reference sequence). There are 15 residues in the CDR3. CDR3: CASRSGTSGRYEQYF. The CDR3 DNA is TGTGCCAGCAGGTCCGGGACTAGCGGGCGATACGAGCAGTACTTC.

The sample holds a few counts of this clonotype. J is TRBJ2-6 and V is TRBV6-2 or TRBV6-3, with a weak D call TRBD1 (5 bases). The V gene's germline CDR1 is MNHEY and CDR2 SVGEGT. There are 15 residues in the CDR3. V was shortened by 6 bases and J by 3 bases, with 12 bases between the two germline ends. CDR3 sequence reads: CASSPQGFGANVLTF. The CDR3 nucleotides read TGTGCCAGCAGCCCTCAGGGATTTGGGGCCAACGTCCTGACTTTC.

To note about this clonotype: A read error may be the cause here, since a much bigger clone is one base away. The CDR3 loop is CASSEAGNGGHTF. CDR3 sequence (DNA): TGTGCCAGCAGTGAGGCGGGGAACGGTGGCCACACCTTC. The chain is built from TRBV2 and TRBJ1-2; D is ambiguous. This CDR3 region has 13 residues. From germline, CDR1 is SNHLY and CDR2 FYNNEI.

This clonotype was observed a few times. The V and J genes are TRBV4-3 and TRBJ2-1; D remains ambiguous. Looked up from germline, CDR1 is LGHNA and CDR2 is YSLEER. There are 14 residues in the CDR3. V was trimmed by 0 bases and J by 7 bases, leaving 10 bases between them. The CDR3 nucleotides read TGCGCCAGCAGCCAAGAAGGACCACGGAATGAGCAGTTCTTC. It yields the protein CASSQEGPRNEQFF.

The chain couples TRBV20-1 to TRBJ2-5; D possibly matches TRBD1 or TRBD2 (5 bases each). The CDR3 spans 13 residues. Per the germline V gene, CDR1 is DFQATT and CDR2 is SNEGSKA (reference sequence). The germline V and J ends were trimmed by 5 bases and 5 bases, with 15 bases remaining between them. The CDR3 sequence is CSAQTGTLETQYF. The CDR3 DNA sequence: TGCAGTGCTCAGACTGGGACGTTGGAGACCCAGTACTTC.

A word on this clonotype: A much larger clone sits a single nucleotide away, making a read error possible. V gene TRBV20-1 combines with J gene TRBJ2-4, with 7 bases aligning to TRBD2. The CDR3 has 15 amino acids. Trimming took 0 bases from V and 13 from J; bases not matched to a gene: 15. Germline lookup yields CDR1 DFQATT and CDR2 SNEGSKA (reference sequence). The CDR3 sequence: CSAREAGLVNRQQYF. CDR3 nucleotide sequence: TGCAGTGCTAGAGAAGCAGGACTAGTGAATCGGCAGCAGTACTTC.

Concerning this clonotype itself: An end of the junction does not agree with germline; a read error may underlie this. The J gene is TRBJ2-6, the V gene TRBV7-9; D is perhaps TRBD1 (7 bases). CDR3 size: 19 residues. Germline V CDR1 and CDR2: SEHNR, FQNEAQ (reference sequence). The CDR3 DNA reads TGTGCCAGCAGCAAGGACTCACAGGGGAAAGGGACTGGGGCCAACGTCCCGACTTTC. This codes for CASSKDSQGKGTGANVPTF. Based on the CDR3 plus reference TRBV7-9 and TRBJ2-6, the full variable domain is DTGVSQNPRHKITKRGQNVTFRCDPISEHNRLYWYRQTLGQGPEFLTYFQNEAQLEKSRLLSDRFSAERPKGSFSTLEIQRTEQGDSAMYLCASSKDSQGKGTGANVPTFGAGSRLTVL.

This clonotype showed up many times. V usage is TRBV29-1 and J usage is TRBJ2-7; D is undetermined. The CDR3 length is 11 residues. Between the trimmed V and J ends, which lost 4 bases and 3 bases, there was a span of 7 bases. Germline loops: CDR1 SQVTM, CDR2 ANQGSEA. The CDR3 sequence: CSVGTDYEQYF. DNA of the CDR3: TGCAGCGTTGGGACCGACTACGAGCAGTACTTC.

Turning to this clonotype: A junction end diverges from the germline sequence, so it may reflect a read error. J is TRBJ1-2 and V is TRBV7-2; 8 bases fit TRBD1. The CDR3 sequence is 14 residues long. Germline loops: CDR1 SGHTA, CDR2 FQGNSA. CDR3 residues: CASSIGQGGFGCTF. The CDR3, as DNA: TGTGCCAGCAGCATCGGACAGGGAGGGTTTGGCTGCACCTTC.

This clonotype was recorded only once. This chain links TRBV7-2 with TRBJ2-5; possible D gene TRBD2, 5 bases. The CDR3 is 14 residues long. V was clipped by 3 bases and J by 5 bases, with 13 bases between them. Germline V gene lookup returns CDR1 SGHTA and CDR2 FQGNSA. CDR3 residues: CASSFRFGGETQYF. The CDR3 coding sequence is TGTGCCAGCAGCTTTCGGTTCGGCGGGGAGACCCAGTACTTC.

This rearrangement joins TRBV3-1 to TRBJ2-7; D is possibly TRBD1 (6 bases). The CDR3 contains 16 residues. The V and J ends lost 1 base and 0 bases respectively, with 13 bases between them. CDR1 is LGHDT and CDR2 is YNNKEL in the germline V gene (reference sequence). The CDR3 nucleotides are TGTGCCAGCAGCCAAGTCCTCCGGGACAACTCCTACGAGCAGTACTTC. Translating gives CASSQVLRDNSYEQYF.

This clonotype was seen a few times. This chain connects TRBV5-1 to TRBJ2-1, with TRBD2 identical over 12 bases. V lost 0 bases and J lost 9; bases outside the gene matches: 7. From germline, CDR1 is SGHRS and CDR2 YFSETQ. The CDR3 loop spans 16 amino acids. CDR3: CASSLEASGRVSEQFF. The CDR3 bases are TGCGCCAGCAGCTTGGAAGCTAGCGGGAGGGTGAGTGAGCAGTTCTTC.

The chain combines TRBV2 with TRBJ2-7; 8 nucleotides line up with TRBD1. In germline, CDR1 is SNHLY, CDR2 FYNNEI. There are 13 residues in the CDR3. The ends lost 7 bases at V and 2 bases at J; junction bases unmatched: 4. In nucleotides, the CDR3 is TGTGCCAGCAATCCGGACAGGGCCTACGAGCAGTACTTC. This sequence encodes CASNPDRAYEQYF. Using reference TRBV2 and TRBJ2-7 for the parts outside the CDR3, the full variable domain is EPEVTQTPSHQVTQMGQEVILRCVPISNHLYFYWYRQILGQKVEFLVSFYNNEISEKSEIFDDQFSVERPDGSNFTLKIRSTKLEDSAMYFCASNPDRAYEQYFGPGTRLTVT.

This clonotype was counted a few times. V and J are TRBV15 and TRBJ2-1; 9 bases fit TRBD2. The CDR3 spans 12 residues. The V gene end was trimmed by 2 bases and the J gene end by 15 bases; junction bases not matched to a gene: 5. CDR1 and CDR2 from the germline V gene are LNHNV and YYDKDF (reference sequence). Here the CDR3 reads CATSRSSGSPFF. CDR3 nucleotide sequence: TGTGCCACCAGCAGAAGTAGCGGGAGTCCGTTCTTC.

This clonotype was counted between two and nine times. The CDR3 nucleotides read TGCGCCAGCAGCCAAGGGAGGGACAGGGGTAATGAGCAGTTCTTC. Its translation: CASSQGRDRGNEQFF. The chain is built from TRBV4-3 and TRBJ2-1, with 10 bases aligning to TRBD1. J was trimmed by 7 bases and V by 1 base; bases with no gene match: 4. Germline values: CDR1 LGHNA, CDR2 YSLEER. CDR3 length: 15 amino acids.

On this clonotype: This may come from a read error, since a much larger clone is one base off. The genes are TRBV4-3 and TRBJ2-5; 15 bases align to TRBD2. The germline gives CDR1 LGHNA, CDR2 YSLEER. The CDR3 is 18 residues long. With 0 bases clipped from V and 11 bases from J, the junction kept 13 bases outside the gene matches. In DNA, the CDR3 is TGCGCCAGCAGCCAAGATTTCGGACTAGCGGGAGGGCGCAATGAGCAGTACTTC. It codes for CASSQDFGLAGGRNEQYF.

The gene calls are TRBV9 and TRBJ2-5; D unresolved. CDR3 length: 14 residues. Germline assignment: CDR1 SGDLS and CDR2 YYNGEE. V dropped 0 bases and J dropped 5 bases, with 11 bases sitting between them. DNA for the CDR3: TGTGCCAGCAGCGTAGATCCCTCGGGCGAGACCCAGTACTTC. The encoded protein is CASSVDPSGETQYF.

This clonotype showed up just a few times. This rearrangement joins TRBV6-2 or TRBV6-3 to TRBJ2-1, with TRBD1 matching 7 bases. CDR1 and CDR2 from the germline V gene are MNHEY and SVGEGT. The V and J ends lost 2 bases and 10 bases, in that order; junction bases with no gene match: 5. This CDR3 is built from 13 residues. The CDR3 sequence: CASSYTTGVEQFF. DNA of the CDR3: TGTGCCAGCAGTTACACAACAGGGGTGGAGCAGTTCTTC.

A single count supports this clonotype. V gene TRBV20-1 combines with J gene TRBJ1-1; D not resolved. V was pared by 3 bases and J by 1 base, with 18 bases between. The CDR3 runs 16 residues. Germline V gene lookup returns CDR1 DFQATT and CDR2 SNEGSKA (reference sequence). CDR3 residues: CSASTTRWGENTEAFF. The CDR3 bases are TGCAGTGCTAGTACTACTCGATGGGGAGAGAACACTGAAGCTTTCTTT.

V usage is TRBV15 and J usage is TRBJ1-2; D remains unclear. The V end was cut by 0 bases, the J end by 3 bases, with 8 bases between. The CDR3 loop spans 14 amino acids. CDR1 is LNHNV and CDR2 is YYDKDF in the germline V gene (reference sequence). The CDR3 loop reads CATSRDPTDYGYTF. CDR3 nucleotides: TGTGCCACCAGCAGAGATCCGACGGACTATGGCTACACCTTC.

The V call is TRBV18, the J call TRBJ2-7; the D gene could be TRBD1 or TRBD2 (5 bases each). The CDR3 covers 15 residues. Germline values: CDR1 KGHSH, CDR2 LQKENI. Deletions cut 6 bases from V and 2 bases from J, with 17 bases between. The CDR3 loop reads CASSNGDGPPYEQYF. Written as DNA, the CDR3 is TGTGCCAGCTCCAATGGGGACGGACCACCCTACGAGCAGTACTTC.

V gene TRBV2 combines with J gene TRBJ2-1; no clear D. The CDR3 has 13 residues. V was trimmed by 8 bases and J by 3 bases, leaving 11 bases between them. Per the germline V gene, CDR1 is SNHLY and CDR2 is FYNNEI. CDR3 coding DNA: TGTGCCAGCCGGCCGGGCCTCTACAATGAGCAGTTCTTC. Residues: CASRPGLYNEQFF.

The gene calls are TRBV7-2 and TRBJ1-6; D gene ambiguous. In germline, CDR1 is SGHTA, CDR2 FQGNSA. The CDR3 is made up of 13 amino acids. Trimming removed 1 base at V and 7 bases at J, with 5 bases between. The CDR3 here is CASSLVLNSPLHF. The CDR3, as DNA: TGTGCCAGCAGCTTAGTTTTAAATTCACCCCTCCACTTT. The variable domain in full, with the rest retrieved from reference TRBV7-2 and TRBJ1-6, is GAGVSQSPSNKVTEKGKDVELRCDPISGHTALYWYRQSLGQGLEFLIYFQGNSAPDKSGLPSDRFSAERTGGSVSTLTIQRTQQEDSAVYLCASSLVLNSPLHFGNGTRLTVT.

A few counts support this clonotype. The rearrangement joins TRBV24-1 to TRBJ1-4, with D uncertain. The germline V gene encodes CDR1 KGHDR and CDR2 SFDVKD. V gave up 4 bases and J gave up 4 bases, with 6 bases separating them. CDR3 size: 13 residues. The CDR3 region has the DNA TGTGCCACCAGTGACGGAAATAATGAAAAACTGTTTTTT. It yields the protein CATSDGNNEKLFF.

The chain's CDR3 is CASSTSQGRYTEAFF. The CDR3 DNA reads as TGCGCCAGCAGCACCTCACAGGGCCGATACACTGAAGCTTTCTTT. The rearrangement uses TRBV5-1 and TRBJ1-1; possibly TRBD1 for D (6 bases). V was trimmed by 4 bases and J by 3 bases, leaving 16 bases between them. Germline loops: CDR1 SGHRS, CDR2 YFSETQ. The CDR3 runs to 15 residues.

A note on this clonotype: At one end, the junction sequence differs from germline, possibly due to a read error. This chain connects TRBV28 to TRBJ2-2, with 8 bases fitting TRBD1. This CDR3 is built from 16 residues. Germline CDR1 MDHEN, CDR2 SYDVKM. The CDR3 coding sequence is TGTGCCAGCAGCCCGACAGGGGTCAGGAACACCGCGGAGCTGTTTTTT. Protein product: CASSPTGVRNTAELFF.

The chain uses TRBV5-1 and TRBJ2-5; no reliable D call. The CDR3 totals 14 residues. Germline-derived CDR1 and CDR2 are SGHRS and YFSETQ. V was pared by 2 bases and J by 3 bases, with 11 bases between. The CDR3 here is CASSFGRAEETQYF. DNA for the CDR3: TGCGCCAGCAGCTTTGGACGGGCAGAAGAGACCCAGTACTTC.

The V call is TRBV3-1, the J call TRBJ2-1, with D perhaps assigned TRBD1 or TRBD2 (6 bases each). Germline V gene sequence: CDR1 LGHDT, CDR2 YNNKEL (reference sequence). This CDR3 has 14 residues. Trimming shortened V by 4 bases and J by 8 bases, and 15 bases separated the two germline ends. The CDR3 loop reads CASSPRLEGDEQFF. As DNA, the CDR3 is TGTGCCAGCAGCCCCCGACTAGAGGGGGATGAGCAGTTCTTC.

The chain combines TRBV4-3 with TRBJ2-1, with 8 bases matching TRBD2. The CDR3 covers 13 residues. Trimming removed 0 bases from V and 12 bases from J; junction bases left unmatched: 4. Germline CDR1 LGHNA, CDR2 YSLEER. The CDR3 DNA sequence: TGCGCCAGCAGCCAAGATTCAAGCGGGGGGCAGTTCTTC. Amino acid sequence: CASSQDSSGGQFF.

This chain links TRBV7-9 with TRBJ1-6; D is unresolved. CDR3 length: 14 residues. Trimming took off 5 bases at V and 6 bases at J, with 11 bases between the two ends. Looked up from germline, CDR1 is SEHNR and CDR2 is FQNEAQ (reference sequence). The CDR3 is CASSAPGSNSPLHF. CDR3 bases: TGTGCCAGCAGCGCCCCGGGATCTAATTCACCCCTCCACTTT.

V usage is TRBV20-1 and J usage is TRBJ2-5; TRBD1 matches 7 bases. The end of the DNA is better explained by TRBJ2-7, so the J call may be wrong. The V gene's germline CDR1 is DFQATT and CDR2 SNEGSKA (reference sequence). The CDR3 length is 15 residues. CDR3 bases: TGCAGTGCTAGAGGGGGACAGCAAGCACACTGCGAGCAGTACTTC. Protein: CSARGGQQAHCEQYF.

This clonotype was detected a few times. The rearrangement links TRBV7-2 to TRBJ2-7; 8 bases are a match to TRBD2. CDR3 length: 12 residues. Germline trimming cut 11 bases from V and 2 bases from J; bases unmatched to any gene: 5. The germline gives CDR1 SGHTA, CDR2 FQGNSA. As DNA, the CDR3 is TGTGCCGTGACTAGCGCGGCCTACGAGCAGTACTTC. Protein: CAVTSAAYEQYF.